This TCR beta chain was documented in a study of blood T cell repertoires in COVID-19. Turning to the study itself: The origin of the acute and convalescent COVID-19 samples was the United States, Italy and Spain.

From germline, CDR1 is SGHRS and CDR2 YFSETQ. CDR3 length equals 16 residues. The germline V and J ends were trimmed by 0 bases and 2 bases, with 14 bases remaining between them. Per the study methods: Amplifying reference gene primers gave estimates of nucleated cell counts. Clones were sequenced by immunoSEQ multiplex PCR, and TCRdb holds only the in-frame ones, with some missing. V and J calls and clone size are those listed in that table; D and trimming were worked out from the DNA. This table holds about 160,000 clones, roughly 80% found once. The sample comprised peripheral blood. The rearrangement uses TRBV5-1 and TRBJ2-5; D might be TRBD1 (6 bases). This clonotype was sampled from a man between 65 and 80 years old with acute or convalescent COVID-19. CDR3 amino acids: CASSLGTAGRQETQYF. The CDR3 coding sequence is TGCGCCAGCAGCTTGGGGACAGCCGGTAGACAAGAGACCCAGTACTTC. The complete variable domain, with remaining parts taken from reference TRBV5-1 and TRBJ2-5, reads KAGVTQTPRYLIKTRGQQVTLSCSPISGHRSVSWYQQTPGQGLQFLFEYFSETQRNKGNFPGRFSGRQFSNSRSEMNVSTLELGDSALYLCASSLGTAGRQETQYFGPGTRLLVL.